These T cell receptor beta chains were read from a single sample in a study of blood T cell repertoires in COVID-19. Assay used: immunoSEQ multiplex PCR; TCRdb lists only in-frame clones, some missing. The sample includes about 90,000 clones, 70% to 90% of them seen just once. Sequences were obtained from peripheral blood. These receptors originate from an elderly man with acute or convalescent COVID-19. CDR3s include the opening cysteine and the closing phenylalanine or tryptophan. D genes are given only for firm matches. Where a row states a size, it is once, few, many or the class of an expanded clone; other rows omit it.

J gene | V gene | clone size | D gene | CDR3 protein | CDR3 DNA
TRBJ2-7 | TRBV2 | - | TRBD2 | CASSPGLAGPEIPYEQYF | TGTGCCAGCTCTCCGGGACTAGCGGGCCCCGAGATCCCCTACGAGCAGTACTTC
TRBJ2-2 | TRBV18 | once | TRBD2 | CASSPETSVGTGELFF | TGTGCCAGCTCACCAGAGACTAGCGTAGGCACCGGGGAGCTGTTTTTT
TRBJ2-6 | TRBV15 | - | - | CATEKSGANVLTF | TGTGCCACCGAGAAGTCTGGGGCCAACGTCCTGACTTTC
TRBJ2-2 | TRBV7-3 | - | - | CASSSSGTFNTGELFF | TGTGCCAGCAGCTCATCCGGGACTTTCAACACCGGGGAGCTGTTTTTT
TRBJ2-2 | TRBV9 | - | TRBD1 | CASSVTGSGGGTGELFF | TGTGCCAGCAGCGTAACGGGTTCAGGGGGCGGGACCGGGGAGCTGTTTTTT
TRBJ2-2 | TRBV2 | - | TRBD2 | CASSIEGGPVGELFF | TGTGCCAGCAGTATTGAGGGAGGGCCGGTCGGGGAGCTGTTTTTT
TRBJ2-5 | TRBV5-6 | once | TRBD1 | CASSSRTGGFETQYF | TGTGCCAGCAGCTCCCGGACAGGGGGCTTCGAGACCCAGTACTTC
TRBJ1-1 | TRBV27 | - | - | CASSLKGRNTEAFF | TGTGCCAGCAGTTTAAAGGGGCGGAACACTGAAGCTTTCTTT
TRBJ1-4 | TRBV27 | - | - | CASAWRGGEKLFF | TGTGCCAGCGCCTGGAGGGGGGGGGAAAAACTGTTTTTT
TRBJ2-2 | TRBV29-1 | - | TRBD1 | CSVEKGALGTGELFF | TGCAGCGTTGAAAAGGGGGCGCTTGGCACCGGGGAGCTGTTTTTT
TRBJ2-3 | TRBV10-3 | - | TRBD1 | CAIKEGGEGTDTQYF | TGTGCCATCAAGGAAGGGGGCGAGGGCACAGATACGCAGTATTTT